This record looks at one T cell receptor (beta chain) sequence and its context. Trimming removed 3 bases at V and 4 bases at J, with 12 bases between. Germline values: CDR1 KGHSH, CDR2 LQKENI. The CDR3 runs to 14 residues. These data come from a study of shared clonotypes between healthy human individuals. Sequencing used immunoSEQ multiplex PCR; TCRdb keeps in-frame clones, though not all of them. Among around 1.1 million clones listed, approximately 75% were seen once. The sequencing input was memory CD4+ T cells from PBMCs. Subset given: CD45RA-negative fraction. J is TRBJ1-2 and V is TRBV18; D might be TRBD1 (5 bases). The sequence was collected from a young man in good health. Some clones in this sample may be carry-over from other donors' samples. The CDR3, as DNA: TGTGCCAGCTCACCGCAGGGAGAGGGCTATGGCTACACCTTC. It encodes CASSPQGEGYGYTF.